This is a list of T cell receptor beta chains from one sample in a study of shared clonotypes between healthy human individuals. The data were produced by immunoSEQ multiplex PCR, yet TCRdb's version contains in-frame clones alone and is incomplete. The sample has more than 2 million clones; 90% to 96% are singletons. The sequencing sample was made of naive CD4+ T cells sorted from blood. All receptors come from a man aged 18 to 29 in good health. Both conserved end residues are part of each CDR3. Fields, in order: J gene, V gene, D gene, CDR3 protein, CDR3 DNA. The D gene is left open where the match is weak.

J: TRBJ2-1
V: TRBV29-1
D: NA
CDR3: CSVQKGVYYNEQFF
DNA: TGCAGCGTCCAAAAGGGAGTTTACTACAATGAGCAGTTCTTC

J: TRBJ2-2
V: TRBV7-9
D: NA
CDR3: CASSFGDGELFF
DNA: TGTGCCAGCAGCTTCGGGGACGGGGAGCTGTTTTTT

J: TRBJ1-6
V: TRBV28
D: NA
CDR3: CASNENSPLHF
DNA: TGTGCCAGCAACGAGAACTCACCCCTCCACTTT

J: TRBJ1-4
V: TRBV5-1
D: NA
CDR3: CASSLGQGNNEKLFF
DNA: TGCGCCAGCAGCTTGGGCCAGGGGAATAATGAAAAACTGTTTTTT

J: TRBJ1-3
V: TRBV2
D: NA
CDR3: CASVGTSTGNTIYF
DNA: TGTGCCAGCGTAGGGACTTCGACTGGAAACACCATATATTTT

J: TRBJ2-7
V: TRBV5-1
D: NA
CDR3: CASTLRQNTYEQYF
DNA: TGCGCCAGCACCCTTCGACAAAACACCTACGAGCAGTACTTC

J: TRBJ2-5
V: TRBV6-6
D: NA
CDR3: CASGARQETQYF
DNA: TGTGCCAGCGGCGCCCGCCAAGAGACCCAGTACTTC

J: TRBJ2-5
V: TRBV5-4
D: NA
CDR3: CASSRQGTIQETQYF
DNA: TGTGCCAGCAGCCGACAGGGGACTATCCAAGAGACCCAGTACTTC

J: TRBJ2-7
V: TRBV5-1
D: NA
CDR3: CASSLAHEQYF
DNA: TGCGCCAGCAGCTTGGCCCACGAGCAGTACTTC

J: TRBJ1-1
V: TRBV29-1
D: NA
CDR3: CSVAQGTIAEAFF
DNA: TGCAGCGTTGCGCAAGGGACTATCGCTGAAGCTTTCTTT

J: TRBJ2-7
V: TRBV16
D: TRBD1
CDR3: CASSQSGTGGYEQYF
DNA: TGTGCCAGCAGCCAATCCGGGACAGGGGGCTACGAGCAGTACTTC

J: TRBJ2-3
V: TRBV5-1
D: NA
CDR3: CASSLGHPTDTQYF
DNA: TGCGCCAGCAGCTTGGGACACCCCACAGATACGCAGTATTTT

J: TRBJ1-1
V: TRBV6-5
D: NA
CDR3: CASSYSRTMNTEAFF
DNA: TGTGCCAGCAGTTACTCCCGAACCATGAACACTGAAGCTTTCTTT

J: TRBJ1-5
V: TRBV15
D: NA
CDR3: CATSRKVVPPTPQHF
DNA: TGTGCCACCAGCAGAAAGGTAGTTCCTCCTACGCCCCAGCATTTT

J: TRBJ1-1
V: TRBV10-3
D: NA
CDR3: CAISVSGEIAEAFF
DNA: TGTGCCATCAGTGTTTCCGGGGAGATCGCTGAAGCTTTCTTT